The 11 T cell receptor beta chains given below trace back to one sample, sequenced in a study of OX40 agonist ivuxolimab in advanced cancers. Sequencing used immunoSEQ multiplex PCR; TCRdb keeps in-frame clones, though not all of them. The sample holds over 3,000 clones, 65% to 85% seen once. The sample in question was CD4+ or CD8+ T cells sorted from blood, obtained in a trial of the OX40 agonist ivuxolimab. The receptors here all came from an adult with an advanced solid tumor such as melanoma, head and neck, liver or kidney cancer.

This clone was seen only a few times. This chain links TRBV5-1 with TRBJ1-1, with D uncertain. Germline CDR1 SGHRS, CDR2 YFSETQ. This CDR3 is built from 14 residues. V was clipped by 3 bases and J by 3 bases, with 12 bases between them. For the CDR3, the DNA is TGCGCCAGCAGCTCGGCGGGAGGCTACACTGAAGCTTTCTTT. Amino acids: CASSSAGGYTEAFF.

Only one count was recorded for this clone. The chain combines TRBV30 with TRBJ1-2; 10 bases match TRBD1. There are 14 residues in the CDR3. Germline trimming cut 4 bases from V and 2 bases from J; bases unmatched to any gene: 4. CDR1 and CDR2 (germline): GTSNPN, SVGIG (reference sequence). The CDR3 spells CAWNPGQGNYGYTF. The CDR3, as DNA: TGTGCCTGGAATCCGGGACAGGGGAACTATGGCTACACCTTC.

The gene calls are TRBV25-1 and TRBJ2-1; D might be TRBD2 (6 bases). The CDR3 runs 16 residues. CDR1 and CDR2 (germline): MGHDK, SYGVNS. V lost 8 bases and J lost 0, with 17 bases in between. Here the CDR3 reads CASLPLASSSYNEQFF. The CDR3 coding sequence is TGTGCCAGCCTACCTCTAGCGTCGAGCTCCTACAATGAGCAGTTCTTC. The variable domain in full, completed from reference TRBV25-1 and TRBJ2-1, reads EADIYQTPRYLVIGTGKKITLECSQTMGHDKMYWYQQDPGMELHLIHYSYGVNSTEKGDLSSESTVSRIRTEHFPLTLESARPSHTSQYLCASLPLASSSYNEQFFGPGTRLTVL.

This clone was picked up a small number of times. J is TRBJ2-7 and V is TRBV5-1, with D perhaps matching TRBD1 (6 bases). The germline V gene encodes CDR1 SGHRS and CDR2 YFSETQ. The CDR3 extends over 14 amino acids. The V and J ends lost 4 bases and 3 bases respectively, with 14 bases between them. The CDR3 protein is CASSPVPGHYEQYF. The CDR3 DNA follows: TGCGCCAGCAGCCCAGTCCCGGGACACTACGAGCAGTACTTC. The variable domain in full, completed from reference TRBV5-1 and TRBJ2-7, reads KAGVTQTPRYLIKTRGQQVTLSCSPISGHRSVSWYQQTPGQGLQFLFEYFSETQRNKGNFPGRFSGRQFSNSRSEMNVSTLELGDSALYLCASSPVPGHYEQYFGPGTRLTVT.

J is TRBJ2-3 and V is TRBV30; no clear D. CDR1 is GTSNPN and CDR2 is SVGIG in the germline V gene (reference sequence). The V and J ends lost 2 bases and 6 bases respectively, with 12 bases between them. The CDR3 is 13 residues long. Here the CDR3 DNA reads TGTGCCTGGAGTAGCACCACTTGGGATACGCAGTATTTT. It translates to CAWSSTTWDTQYF. Drawing the rest from reference TRBV30 and TRBJ2-3, the complete variable domain is SQTIHQWPATLVQPVGSPLSLECTVEGTSNPNLYWYRQAAGRGLQLLFYSVGIGQISSEVPQNLSASRPQDRQFILSSKKLLLSDSGFYLCAWSSTTWDTQYFGPGTRLTVL.

This chain joins TRBV5-5 and TRBJ2-7; tentatively, D is TRBD2 (6 bases). The CDR3 runs to 15 residues. Trimming stripped 2 bases from V and 0 bases from J, with 12 bases between. Per the germline V gene, CDR1 is SGHKS and CDR2 is YYEKEE (reference sequence). The CDR3 here is CASSLFAGSSYEQYF. The DNA of the CDR3 is TGTGCCAGCAGCTTATTCGCGGGGAGCTCCTACGAGCAGTACTTC.

This chain connects TRBV4-1 to TRBJ2-5; D is possibly TRBD2 (7 bases). CDR1 is MGHRA, CDR2 YSYEKL, per germline. V gave up 0 bases and J gave up 5 bases, with 13 bases separating them. The CDR3 extends over 15 amino acids. CDR3 amino acids: CASSQDTGGGETQYF. The CDR3 DNA reads TGCGCCAGCAGCCAAGATACGGGGGGCGGGGAGACCCAGTACTTC.

CDR3 DNA: TGTGCCAGCAGTTATCAGGACAGGGGGGAGACCCAGTACTTC. As protein: CASSYQDRGETQYF. V gene TRBV6-5 combines with J gene TRBJ2-5; TRBD1 aligns across 10 bases. The CDR3 has 14 amino acids. Trimming at V came to 3 bases and at J to 5 bases, leaving 3 bases not matched to a gene. The germline V gene has CDR1 MNHEY and CDR2 SVGAGI.

The chain links TRBV4-1 to TRBJ2-7, with D possibly matching TRBD1 (8 bases). The V and J ends lost 2 bases and 2 bases respectively, with 16 bases between them. CDR1 is MGHRA and CDR2 is YSYEKL in the germline V gene. The CDR3 is 16 residues long. In DNA form, the CDR3 reads TGCGCCAGCAGCCAACGGATACAGGGGGGGACCTACGAGCAGTACTTC. As protein: CASSQRIQGGTYEQYF.

The chain recombines TRBV29-1 with TRBJ2-1; TRBD1 agrees at 7 bases. The CDR3 runs 17 residues. Per germline, CDR1 SQVTM and CDR2 ANQGSEA. With 0 bases clipped from V and 0 bases from J, the junction kept 8 bases outside the gene matches. The CDR3 is CSVEDLGGQSSYNEQFF. CDR3 coding DNA: TGCAGCGTTGAAGACCTAGGGGGCCAGAGCTCCTACAATGAGCAGTTCTTC.

This clone was seen just once. The V gene is TRBV9, the J gene TRBJ2-3; TRBD1 aligns across 7 bases. Germline CDR1 reads SGDLS; CDR2 reads YYNGEE. The CDR3 is 17 amino acids. The V gene end was trimmed by 3 bases and the J gene end by 0 bases; junction bases not matched to a gene: 10. This chain's CDR3 is CASSAPRDRPSTDTQYF. The CDR3 DNA is TGTGCCAGCAGCGCCCCCCGGGACAGACCAAGCACAGATACGCAGTATTTT.